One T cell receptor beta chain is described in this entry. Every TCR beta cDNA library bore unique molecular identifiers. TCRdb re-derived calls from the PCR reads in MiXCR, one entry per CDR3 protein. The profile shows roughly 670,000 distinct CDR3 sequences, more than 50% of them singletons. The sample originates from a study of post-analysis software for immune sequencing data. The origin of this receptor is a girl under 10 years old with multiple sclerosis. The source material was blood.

The CDR3 DNA is TGTGCCAGCTGCGAGGGCGGGAGGAGATCCTACGAGCAGTACTTC. The encoded protein is CASCEGGRRSYEQYF. The chain couples TRBV12-3 or TRBV12-4 to TRBJ2-7; 8 bases map to TRBD2. The length of the CDR3 is 15 residues. After removal of 8 bases from V and 1 base from J, the junction contained 10 bases not matched to a gene.